This T cell receptor beta chain was recovered during a study of beta chain features in type 1 diabetes. V trimming: 5 bases; J trimming: 5 bases; junction bases outside the gene matches: 14. Germline assignment: CDR1 SGHTA and CDR2 FQGNSA. The CDR3 sequence is 17 residues long. Overall study findings and caveats: For Type 1 diabetes patients, all four CD4+ subsets carried TCRB CDR3s that were moderately but significantly shorter.

This clone has more than one count but fewer than ten. Its antigen is not identified. Since all of the isolated RNA was reverse transcribed, expressed TCRB transcripts were what got sequenced. Data came from immunoSEQ multiplex PCR; TCRdb stores just in-frame clones and leaves some out. Counted here are over 200,000 clones, approximately 11% occurring once; the ten biggest clones make up around 0.015%. Sequencing was carried out using naive CD4+ T cells from blood. This receptor was taken from a man aged 25 to 40 with type 1 diabetes. J is TRBJ1-2 and V is TRBV7-2, with 10 bases identical to TRBD1. The CDR3 region is CASSLRRQGALGYGYTF. The CDR3 bases are TGTGCCAGCAGCCTAAGAAGACAGGGGGCGCTAGGGTATGGCTACACCTTC.